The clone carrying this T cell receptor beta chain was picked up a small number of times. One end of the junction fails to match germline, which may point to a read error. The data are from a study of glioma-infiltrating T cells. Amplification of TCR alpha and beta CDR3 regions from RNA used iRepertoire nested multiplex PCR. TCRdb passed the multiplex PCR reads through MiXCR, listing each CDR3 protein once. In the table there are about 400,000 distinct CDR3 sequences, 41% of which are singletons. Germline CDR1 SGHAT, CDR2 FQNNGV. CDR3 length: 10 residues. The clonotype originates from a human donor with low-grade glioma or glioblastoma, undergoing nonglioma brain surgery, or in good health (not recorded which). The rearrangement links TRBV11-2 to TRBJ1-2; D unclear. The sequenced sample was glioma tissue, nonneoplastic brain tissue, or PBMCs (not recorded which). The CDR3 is CASSAATPAF. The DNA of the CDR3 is TGTGCCAGCAGCGCCGCGACACCCGCGTTC. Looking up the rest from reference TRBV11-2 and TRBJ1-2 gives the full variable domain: EAGVAQSPRYKIIEKRQSVAFWCNPISGHATLYWYQQILGQGPKLLIQFQNNGVVDDSQLPKDRFSAERLKGVDSTLKIQPAKLEDSAVYLCASSAATPAFGSGTRLTVV.